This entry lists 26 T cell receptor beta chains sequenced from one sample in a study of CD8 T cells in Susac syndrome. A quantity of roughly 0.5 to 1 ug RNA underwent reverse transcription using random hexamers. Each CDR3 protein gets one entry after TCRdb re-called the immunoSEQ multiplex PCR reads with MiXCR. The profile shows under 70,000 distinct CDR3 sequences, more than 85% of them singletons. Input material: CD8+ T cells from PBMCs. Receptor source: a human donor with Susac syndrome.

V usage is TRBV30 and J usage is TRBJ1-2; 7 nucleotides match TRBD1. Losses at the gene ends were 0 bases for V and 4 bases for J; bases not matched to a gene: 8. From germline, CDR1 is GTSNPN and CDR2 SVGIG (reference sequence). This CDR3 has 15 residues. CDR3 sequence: CAWSVRGQRAYGYTF. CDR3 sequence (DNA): TGTGCCTGGAGTGTACGGGGACAGCGCGCCTATGGCTACACCTTC.

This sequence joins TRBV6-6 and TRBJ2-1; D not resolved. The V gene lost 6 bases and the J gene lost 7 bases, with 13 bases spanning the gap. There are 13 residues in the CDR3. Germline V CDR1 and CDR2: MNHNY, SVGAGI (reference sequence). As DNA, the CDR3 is TGTGCCAGCAGCCCTCAGTATGGGAATGAGCAGTTCTTC. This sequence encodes CASSPQYGNEQFF.

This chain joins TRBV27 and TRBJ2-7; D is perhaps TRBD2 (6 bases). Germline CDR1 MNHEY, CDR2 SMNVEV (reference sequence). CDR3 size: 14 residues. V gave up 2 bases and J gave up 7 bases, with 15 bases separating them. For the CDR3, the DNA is TGTGCCAGCAGTTTAGCGGGGAGAGCGAGAGAGCAGTACTTC. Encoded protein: CASSLAGRAREQYF.

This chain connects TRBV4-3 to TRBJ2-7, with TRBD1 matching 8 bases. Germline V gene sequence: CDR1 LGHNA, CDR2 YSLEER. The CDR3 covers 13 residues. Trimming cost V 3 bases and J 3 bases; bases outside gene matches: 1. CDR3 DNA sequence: TGCGCCAGCAGCCACACAGGGGGCTACGAGCAGTACTTC. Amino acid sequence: CASSHTGGYEQYF.

CDR3 residues: CASSQHWDTTEAFF. The CDR3 DNA sequence: TGTGCCAGCAGCCAACATTGGGACACCACTGAAGCTTTCTTT. The V call is TRBV3-1, the J call TRBJ1-1; weak D call: TRBD1 (6 bases). The CDR3 has 14 amino acids. Germline assignment: CDR1 LGHDT and CDR2 YNNKEL (reference sequence). V lost 2 bases and J 4 bases, leaving 11 bases between the germline ends.

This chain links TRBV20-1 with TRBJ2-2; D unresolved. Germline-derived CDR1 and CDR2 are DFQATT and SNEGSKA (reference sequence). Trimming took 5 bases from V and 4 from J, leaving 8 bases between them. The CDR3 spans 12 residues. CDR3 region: CSARHPTGELFF. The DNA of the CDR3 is TGCAGTGCTCGTCACCCCACCGGGGAGCTGTTTTTT.

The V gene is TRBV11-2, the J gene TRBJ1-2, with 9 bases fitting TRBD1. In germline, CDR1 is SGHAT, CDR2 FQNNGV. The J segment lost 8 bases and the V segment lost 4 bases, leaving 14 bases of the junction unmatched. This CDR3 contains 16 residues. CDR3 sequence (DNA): TGTGCCAGCAGCTCGAATCCCGGGACAGGGCTTAGCGGCTACACCTTC. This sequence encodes CASSSNPGTGLSGYTF.

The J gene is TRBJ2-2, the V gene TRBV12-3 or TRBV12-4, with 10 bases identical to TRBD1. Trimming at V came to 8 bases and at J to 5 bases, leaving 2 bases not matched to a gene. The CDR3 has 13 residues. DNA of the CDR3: TGTGCCAGCGACAGGGGGCGTACCGGGGAGCTGTTTTTT. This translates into CASDRGRTGELFF.

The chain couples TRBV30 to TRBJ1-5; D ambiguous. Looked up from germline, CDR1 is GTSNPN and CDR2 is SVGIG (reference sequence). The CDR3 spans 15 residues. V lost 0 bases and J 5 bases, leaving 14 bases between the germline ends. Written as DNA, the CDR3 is TGTGCCTGGAGTGTAATGGCCAATATCTATCAGCCCCAGCATTTT. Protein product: CAWSVMANIYQPQHF. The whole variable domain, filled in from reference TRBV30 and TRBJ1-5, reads SQTIHQWPATLVQPVGSPLSLECTVEGTSNPNLYWYRQAAGRGLQLLFYSVGIGQISSEVPQNLSASRPQDRQFILSSKKLLLSDSGFYLCAWSVMANIYQPQHFGDGTRLSIL.

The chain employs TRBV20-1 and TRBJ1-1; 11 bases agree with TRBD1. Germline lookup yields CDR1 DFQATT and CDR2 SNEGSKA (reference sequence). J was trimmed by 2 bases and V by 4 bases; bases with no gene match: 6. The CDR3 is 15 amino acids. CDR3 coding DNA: TGCAGTGCTAATCCGGGACAGGGGGTTAACACTGAAGCTTTCTTT. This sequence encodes CSANPGQGVNTEAFF.

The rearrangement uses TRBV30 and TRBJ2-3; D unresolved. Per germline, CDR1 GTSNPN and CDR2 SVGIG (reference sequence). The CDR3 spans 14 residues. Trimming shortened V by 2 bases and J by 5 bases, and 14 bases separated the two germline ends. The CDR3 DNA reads TGTGCCTGGAGTATCCCAACTACAGAAGATACGCAGTATTTT. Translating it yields CAWSIPTTEDTQYF.

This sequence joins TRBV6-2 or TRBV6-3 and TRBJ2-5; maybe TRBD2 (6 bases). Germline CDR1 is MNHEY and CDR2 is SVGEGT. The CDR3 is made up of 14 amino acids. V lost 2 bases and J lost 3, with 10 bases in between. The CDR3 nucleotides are TGTGCCAGCAGTTACCGCCCGGGGGAAGAGACCCAGTACTTC. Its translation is CASSYRPGEETQYF.

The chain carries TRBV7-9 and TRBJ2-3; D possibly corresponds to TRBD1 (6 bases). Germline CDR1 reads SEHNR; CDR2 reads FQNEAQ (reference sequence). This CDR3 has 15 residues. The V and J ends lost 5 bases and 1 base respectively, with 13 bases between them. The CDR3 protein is CASSPRDTRTDTQYF. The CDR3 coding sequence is TGTGCCAGCAGCCCACGGGACACGCGCACAGATACGCAGTATTTT.

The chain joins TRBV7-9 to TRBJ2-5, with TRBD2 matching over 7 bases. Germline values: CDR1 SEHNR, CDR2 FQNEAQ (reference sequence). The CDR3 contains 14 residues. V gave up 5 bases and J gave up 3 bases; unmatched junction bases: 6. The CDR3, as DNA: TGTGCCAGCAGCCTCGGGCTAGCGGAAGAGACCCAGTACTTC. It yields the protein CASSLGLAEETQYF. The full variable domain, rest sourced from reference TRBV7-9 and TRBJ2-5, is DTGVSQNPRHKITKRGQNVTFRCDPISEHNRLYWYRQTLGQGPEFLTYFQNEAQLEKSRLLSDRFSAERPKGSFSTLEIQRTEQGDSAMYLCASSLGLAEETQYFGPGTRLLVL.

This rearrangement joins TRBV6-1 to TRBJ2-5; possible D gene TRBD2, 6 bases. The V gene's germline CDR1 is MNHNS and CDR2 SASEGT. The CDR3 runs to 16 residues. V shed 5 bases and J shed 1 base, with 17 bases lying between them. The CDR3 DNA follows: TGTGCCAGCAGTCCCGCGGGGAGAAGGGGCCAAGAGACCCAGTACTTC. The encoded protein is CASSPAGRRGQETQYF.

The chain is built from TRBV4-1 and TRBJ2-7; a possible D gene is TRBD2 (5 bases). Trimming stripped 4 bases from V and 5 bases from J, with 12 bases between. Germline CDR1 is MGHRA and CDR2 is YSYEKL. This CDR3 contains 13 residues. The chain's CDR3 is CASSPERLHEQYF. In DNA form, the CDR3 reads TGCGCCAGCAGCCCGGAGCGGCTACACGAGCAGTACTTC.

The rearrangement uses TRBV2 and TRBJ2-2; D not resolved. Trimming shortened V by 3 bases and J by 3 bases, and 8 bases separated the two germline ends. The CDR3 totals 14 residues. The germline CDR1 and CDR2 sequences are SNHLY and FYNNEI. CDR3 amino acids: CASSDWGYTGELFF. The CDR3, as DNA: TGTGCCAGCAGTGATTGGGGTTACACCGGGGAGCTGTTTTTT.

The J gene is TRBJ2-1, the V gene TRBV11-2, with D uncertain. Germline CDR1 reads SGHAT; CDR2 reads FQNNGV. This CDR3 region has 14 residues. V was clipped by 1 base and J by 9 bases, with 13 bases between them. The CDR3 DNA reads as TGTGCCAGCAGCTTAGCGTCCCTAGTTAGTGAGCAGTTCTTC. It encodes CASSLASLVSEQFF.

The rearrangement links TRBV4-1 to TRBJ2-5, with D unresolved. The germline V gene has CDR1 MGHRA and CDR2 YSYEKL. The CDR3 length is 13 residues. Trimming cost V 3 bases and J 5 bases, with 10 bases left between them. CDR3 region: CASSQGFEETQYF. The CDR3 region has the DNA TGCGCCAGCAGCCAGGGGTTCGAGGAGACCCAGTACTTC.

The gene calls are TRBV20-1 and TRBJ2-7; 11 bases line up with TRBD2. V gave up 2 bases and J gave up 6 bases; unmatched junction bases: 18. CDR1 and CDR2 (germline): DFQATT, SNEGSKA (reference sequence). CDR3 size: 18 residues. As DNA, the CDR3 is TGCAGTGCTAGACATGAGGCTAGCGGGGGGCGCCGGTCTATCGAGCAGTACTTC. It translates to CSARHEASGGRRSIEQYF.

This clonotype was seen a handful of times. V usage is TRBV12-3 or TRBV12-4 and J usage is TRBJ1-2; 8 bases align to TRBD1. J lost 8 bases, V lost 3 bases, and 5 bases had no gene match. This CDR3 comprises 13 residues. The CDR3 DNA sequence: TGTGCCAGCAGTTTGGGACAGGTCTACGGCTACACCTTC. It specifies CASSLGQVYGYTF.

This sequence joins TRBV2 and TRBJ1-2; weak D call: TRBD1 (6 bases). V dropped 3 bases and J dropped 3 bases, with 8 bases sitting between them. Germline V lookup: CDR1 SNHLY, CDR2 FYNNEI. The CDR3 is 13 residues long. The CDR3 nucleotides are TGTGCCAGCAGTGACGGACAGTACTATGGCTACACCTTC. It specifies CASSDGQYYGYTF.

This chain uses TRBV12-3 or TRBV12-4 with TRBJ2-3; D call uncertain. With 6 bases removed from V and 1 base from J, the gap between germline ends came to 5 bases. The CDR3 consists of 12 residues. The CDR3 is CASRPGTDTQYF. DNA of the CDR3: TGTGCCAGCAGGCCGGGCACAGATACGCAGTATTTT.

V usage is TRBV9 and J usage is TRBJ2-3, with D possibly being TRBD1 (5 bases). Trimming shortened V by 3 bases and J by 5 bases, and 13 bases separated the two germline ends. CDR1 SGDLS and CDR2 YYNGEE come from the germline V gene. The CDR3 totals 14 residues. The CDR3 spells CASSETGARDTQYF. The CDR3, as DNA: TGTGCCAGCAGCGAAACAGGTGCGAGAGATACGCAGTATTTT.

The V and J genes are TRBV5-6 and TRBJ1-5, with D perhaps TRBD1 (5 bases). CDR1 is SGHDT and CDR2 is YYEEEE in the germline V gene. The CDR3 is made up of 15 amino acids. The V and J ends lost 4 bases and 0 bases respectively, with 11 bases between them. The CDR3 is CASSPGTYSNQPQHF. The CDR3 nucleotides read TGTGCCAGCAGCCCCGGGACCTATAGCAATCAGCCCCAGCATTTT. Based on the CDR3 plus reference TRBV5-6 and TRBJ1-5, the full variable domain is DAGVTQSPTHLIKTRGQQVTLRCSPKSGHDTVSWYQQALGQGPQFIFQYYEEEERQRGNFPDRFSGHQFPNYSSELNVNALLLGDSALYLCASSPGTYSNQPQHFGDGTRLSIL.

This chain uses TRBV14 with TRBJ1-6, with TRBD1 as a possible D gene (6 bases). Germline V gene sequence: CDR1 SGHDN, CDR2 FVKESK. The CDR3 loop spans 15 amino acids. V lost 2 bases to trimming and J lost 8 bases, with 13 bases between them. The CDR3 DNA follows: TGTGCCAGCAGCCAATCGAGAGGGGGGGATTCACCCCTCCACTTT. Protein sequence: CASSQSRGGDSPLHF.